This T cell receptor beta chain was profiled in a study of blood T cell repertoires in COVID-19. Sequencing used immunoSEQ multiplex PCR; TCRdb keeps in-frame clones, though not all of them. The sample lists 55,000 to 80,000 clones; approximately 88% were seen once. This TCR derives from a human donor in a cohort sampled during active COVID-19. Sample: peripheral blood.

CDR3 residues: CAISGWASGGAITDTQYF. The CDR3 DNA reads TGTGCCATCAGCGGCTGGGCTAGCGGGGGGGCCATCACAGATACGCAGTATTTT. The chain employs TRBV10-3 and TRBJ2-3, with 12 bases aligning to TRBD2. V shed 6 bases, J shed 2 bases, and the junction held 12 bases outside the gene matches. Per germline, CDR1 ENHRY and CDR2 SYGVKD. The CDR3 covers 18 residues.